This entry describes one TCR beta chain. The CDR3 is 14 amino acids. The germline gives CDR1 LNHDA, CDR2 SQIVND (reference sequence). The V gene lost 11 bases and the J gene lost 6 bases, with 17 bases spanning the gap. Authors' analysis steps: Estimation of nucleated cell counts was performed using reference gene primer amplification. Using immunoSEQ multiplex PCR, the repertoire was profiled, and TCRdb retains in-frame clones only, with some absent. The V and J calls and clone size are taken from that table; D and trimming were inferred from the DNA. The sample includes 55,000 to 80,000 clones, about nine tenths of them seen just once. The data derive from a study of blood T cell repertoires in COVID-19. In the study overall: Spain, Italy and the United States supplied samples that represented acute and convalescent COVID-19. PBMCs, B-cell-depleted T cells, or T cells were the source of the cDNA or gDNA that made up the material.

Sequenced sample: peripheral blood. The chain has TRBV19 and TRBJ1-6; D might be TRBD1 (6 bases). The origin of this receptor is a human donor in a cohort sampled during active COVID-19. The CDR3 protein is CASSYGQINSPLHF. CDR3 sequence (DNA): TGTGCCTCATCATACGGACAGATTAATTCACCCCTCCACTTT.